This T cell receptor (beta chain) was sequenced for a study of blood T cell repertoires in COVID-19. Turning to the study itself: COVID-19 samples from acute and convalescent phases originated in the United States, Italy and Spain.

Some clones are missing from TCRdb's copy, which holds only in-frame ones; the method was immunoSEQ multiplex PCR. The table lists about 170,000 clones, roughly 80% of them singletons. CDR1 and CDR2 (germline): SGHTA, FQGTGA. The CDR3 extends over 17 amino acids. Trimming took 1 base from V and 1 from J; bases not matched to a gene: 4. Sequenced: peripheral blood. This clonotype originated in a man in his 70s with active or convalescent COVID-19. The rearrangement uses TRBV7-3 and TRBJ2-2; TRBD1 aligns across 9 bases. The CDR3 DNA sequence: TGTGCCAGCAGCTTAAAGTGGGGACAGGGGAACACCGGGGAGCTGTTTTTT. Translation gives CASSLKWGQGNTGELFF.